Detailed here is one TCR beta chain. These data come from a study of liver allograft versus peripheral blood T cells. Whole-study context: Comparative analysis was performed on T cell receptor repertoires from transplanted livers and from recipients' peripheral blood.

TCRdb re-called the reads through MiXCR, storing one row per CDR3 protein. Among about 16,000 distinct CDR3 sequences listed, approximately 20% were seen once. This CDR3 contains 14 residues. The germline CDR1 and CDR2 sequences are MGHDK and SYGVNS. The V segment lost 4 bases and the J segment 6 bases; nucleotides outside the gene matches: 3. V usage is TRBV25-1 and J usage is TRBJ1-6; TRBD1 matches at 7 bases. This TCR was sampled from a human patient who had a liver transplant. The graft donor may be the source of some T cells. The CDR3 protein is CASSVGQLNSPLHF. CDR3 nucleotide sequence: TGTGCCAGCAGTGTGGGACAGCTTAATTCACCCCTCCACTTT. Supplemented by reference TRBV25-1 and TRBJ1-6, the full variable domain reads EADIYQTPRYLVIGTGKKITLECSQTMGHDKMYWYQQDPGMELHLIHYSYGVNSTEKGDLSSESTVSRIRTEHFPLTLESARPSHTSQYLCASSVGQLNSPLHFGNGTRLTVT.